The TCR beta chain described here comes from a study of blood T cell repertoires in COVID-19 (dated by TCRdb to the early 2020s). Concerning the study at large: Samples from collaborators originated in the United States, Italy and Spain and spanned both the acute and convalescent phases of COVID-19. Sample metadata almost always included a de-identified subject ID, COVID-19 status, age in years and sex. Samples were obtained from the ongoing ImmuneRACE study (first 160 participants) and from some 1,200 subjects provided by 6 global collaborators. Where available, HLA class I and class II types were taken from metadata supplied by the sample provider and were not determined by assay-based typing. Deeply sampled blood TCRbeta repertoires from subjects exposed to, actively infected with, or recovered from COVID-19 were included in the dataset. The repertoires were released in a freely available public database meant as a resource for research on the immune response to SARS-CoV-2. The prospective study material was composed of cDNA or gDNA derived from T cells, B-cell-depleted T cells, or PBMCs.

On this clone itself: This clone's antigen is unknown. No much larger clonotype is one base removed from it; base qualities were not supplied.

The immunoSEQ Assay, a bias-controlled multiplex PCR, was used to amplify TCRbeta CDR3 regions from genomic DNA. The original pipeline was this. The number of nucleated cells in each sample was estimated from the amplification of reference gene primers within the assay. Sequence reads were collapsed and filtered to measure the absolute abundance of every unique TCRbeta CDR3 rearrangement. For each sample, productive Simpson clonality was calculated by taking the square root of Simpson's diversity index across productive rearrangements. TCRdb stores this immuneACCESS table with in-frame sequences only. Part of the clones is absent; in the studies checked, under half of the shortfall reflects unresolved V genes, and no reason is known for the rest. V and J calls plus clone size are reproduced from that table; the DNA served to infer D and trimming. This sample gives some 170,000 clones in total; 78% of them show up just once. About 18% of the sample is held by the ten biggest clonotypes.

What the research found in general, with its limitations: Clinical and demographic metadata were provided uncurated, with the amount varying by source and participant.

Enrolling through a virtual design, the prospective study's participants ranged in age from about 18 to 89 years and lived across 20 to 25 United States geographic areas. In the prospective study, cohorts were assigned on the basis of participant-reported clinical history obtained from a screening survey and a study questionnaire. Recovered participants in ImmuneRACE Cohort 3 were defined by two consecutive negative NP/OP PCR tests, clearance by a healthcare professional, or resolution of symptoms. Mobile phlebotomists in the prospective study collected whole blood, serum and a nasopharyngeal or oropharyngeal swab from every participant. Over a roughly 2-month period, participants in the prospective study had the option of providing additional blood draws and questionnaires. Before DNA extraction, blood samples from the prospective study were shipped at room temperature or frozen. Sequencing used PBMCs or T cells enriched from blood (not recorded which). The clonotype originates from a woman aged 50 to 60 who had recovered from COVID-19.

The CDR3 reads CASSYSGPQAGNTIYF. The sequenced DNA is TGTGCCAGCAGTTACTCTGGGCCCCAAGCTGGAAACACCATATATTTT. The sequence joins TRBV6-5 to TRBJ1-3, with the D gene uncertain. The junction carries 11 bases between V and J, which are trimmed by 0 bases and 2 bases respectively. Via the germline V gene, CDR1 is MNHEY and CDR2 SVGAGI. From its cysteine to its phenylalanine, the CDR3 spans 16 amino acids. Only the CDR3 part of the read is kept: 48 bases, read in frame from the first base.